The 18 T cell receptor beta chains presented below share a single source sample, sequenced in a study of T cell responses to AZD1222 COVID-19 vaccine. Profiling relied on immunoSEQ multiplex PCR, and the TCRdb table lists in-frame clones only, not all of them. The sample lists about 100,000 clones, around 87% occurring once. Material: peripheral blood, obtained on day 0 of AZD1222 vaccination. All receptors derive from an adult in good health.

The chain couples TRBV6-1 to TRBJ2-3; 11 bases are shared with TRBD2. Trimming took 0 bases from V and 6 from J; bases not matched to a gene: 11. Germline CDR1 MNHNS, CDR2 SASEGT. The CDR3 sequence is 18 residues long. The CDR3 region is CASSEAGASGRISDTQYF. CDR3 DNA: TGTGCCAGCAGTGAAGCAGGGGCTAGCGGGAGGATAAGTGATACGCAGTATTTT.

CDR3 sequence reads: CSAQDRVTEAFF. CDR3 DNA sequence: TGCAGCGCACAAGACAGGGTTACTGAAGCTTTCTTT. The chain joins TRBV29-1 to TRBJ1-1; 7 nucleotides align to TRBD1. This CDR3 region has 12 residues. V was clipped by 7 bases and J by 5 bases; unmatched bases: 7. Germline V lookup: CDR1 SQVTM, CDR2 ANQGSEA.

The genes are TRBV19 and TRBJ1-5; D is undetermined. Looked up from germline, CDR1 is LNHDA and CDR2 is SQIVND (reference sequence). The ends were cut back, 7 bases at V and 5 bases at J, with 9 bases in the middle. The CDR3 sequence is 12 residues long. The CDR3 coding sequence is TGTGCCAGTAATTGGTGGGATCAGCCCCAGCATTTT. Its translation: CASNWWDQPQHF.

The rearrangement joins TRBV7-2 to TRBJ2-2; 12 bases are a match to TRBD2. The CDR3 consists of 17 residues. Germline trimming cut 5 bases from V and 2 bases from J; bases unmatched to any gene: 6. Looked up from germline, CDR1 is SGHTA and CDR2 is FQGNSA. The DNA for the CDR3 is TGTGCCAGCAGCACCAGAGGACTAGCGGGAAACACCGGGGAGCTGTTTTTT. Translation gives CASSTRGLAGNTGELFF. Variable domain in full (rest from reference TRBV7-2 and TRBJ2-2): GAGVSQSPSNKVTEKGKDVELRCDPISGHTALYWYRQSLGQGLEFLIYFQGNSAPDKSGLPSDRFSAERTGGSVSTLTIQRTQQEDSAVYLCASSTRGLAGNTGELFFGEGSRLTVL.

This clone was seen more than once but under ten times. CDR3 loop: CASSITRVKGGQPQHF. The CDR3 DNA sequence: TGTGCCAGTAGTATAACCAGGGTTAAGGGGGGTCAGCCCCAGCATTTT. The rearrangement links TRBV19 to TRBJ1-5; TRBD1 might be the D (6 bases). Trimming removed 2 bases at V and 6 bases at J, with 17 bases between. CDR3 length equals 16 residues. Germline V lookup: CDR1 LNHDA, CDR2 SQIVND (reference sequence). The full variable domain, in which reference TRBV19 and TRBJ1-5 provide the parts outside the CDR3, is DGGITQSPKYLFRKEGQNVTLSCEQNLNHDAMYWYRQDPGQGLRLIYYSQIVNDFQKGDIAEGYSVSREKKESFPLTVTSAQKNPTAFYLCASSITRVKGGQPQHFGDGTRLSIL.

This chain joins TRBV7-2 and TRBJ2-4, with D possibly matching TRBD1 (5 bases). CDR3 length: 13 residues. V lost 1 base to trimming and J lost 5 bases, with 6 bases between them. Germline V gives CDR1 SGHTA, CDR2 FQGNSA. The CDR3 is CASSLGRENIQYF. DNA of the CDR3: TGTGCCAGCAGCTTAGGCAGGGAAAACATTCAGTACTTC.

The J gene is TRBJ2-5, the V gene TRBV2, with TRBD1 identical over 7 bases. V gave up 11 bases and J gave up 5 bases; unmatched junction bases: 8. The CDR3 runs to 12 residues. Per the germline V gene, CDR1 is SNHLY and CDR2 is FYNNEI. The CDR3 nucleotides are TGTGCCGGGTCCAGGGGGTTTGAGACCCAGTACTTC. This codes for CAGSRGFETQYF.

The chain combines TRBV9 with TRBJ2-3; 7 bases are shared with TRBD2. Germline-derived CDR1 and CDR2 are SGDLS and YYNGEE. Trimming at V came to 4 bases and at J to 2 bases, leaving 10 bases not matched to a gene. This CDR3 region has 16 residues. The CDR3 sequence is CASSSRGGTNTDTQYF. The CDR3 nucleotides are TGTGCCAGCAGCTCCCGTGGGGGGACTAACACAGATACGCAGTATTTT.

The rearrangement links TRBV12-3 or TRBV12-4 to TRBJ1-2, with 8 positions matching TRBD1. CDR3 length: 13 amino acids. With V trimmed by 6 bases and J by 8 bases, 8 bases remained unmatched. CDR3 loop: CASRRQGYEGYTF. For the CDR3, the DNA is TGTGCCAGCAGAAGACAGGGGTATGAAGGCTACACCTTC.

CDR3 DNA sequence: TGTGCCAGCAGCTCTCCCTCACTAACGATGAACACTGAAGCTTTCTTT. Amino acid sequence: CASSSPSLTMNTEAFF. J is TRBJ1-1 and V is TRBV9; D unclear. Trimming stripped 4 bases from V and 0 bases from J, with 16 bases between. This CDR3 has 16 amino acids. CDR1 and CDR2 from the germline V gene are SGDLS and YYNGEE.

This rearrangement joins TRBV6-5 to TRBJ2-7; D not resolved. The CDR3 has 13 residues. The germline gives CDR1 MNHEY, CDR2 SVGAGI. Trimming took off 4 bases at V and 7 bases at J, with 14 bases between the two ends. CDR3 amino acids: CASSSGPTGEQYF. CDR3 coding DNA: TGTGCCAGCAGTTCCGGGCCAACCGGGGAGCAGTACTTC.

This clone was recorded once. The chain recombines TRBV6-1 with TRBJ1-4; no clear D gene. Per germline, CDR1 MNHNS and CDR2 SASEGT. The CDR3 covers 15 residues. The germline V and J ends were trimmed by 5 bases and 2 bases, with 12 bases remaining between them. Written as DNA, the CDR3 is TGTGCCAGCAGTACCCCAGATGGGACTAATGAAAAACTGTTTTTT. As protein: CASSTPDGTNEKLFF.

This chain links TRBV5-4 with TRBJ2-5; D not resolved. CDR1 is SGHNT and CDR2 is YYREEE in the germline V gene (reference sequence). The CDR3 totals 15 residues. Trimming cost V 2 bases and J 3 bases, with 14 bases left between them. CDR3: CASSFLKRDKETQYF. CDR3 DNA: TGTGCCAGCAGCTTTTTGAAAAGGGATAAAGAGACCCAGTACTTC.

This chain links TRBV19 with TRBJ2-1; 12 positions match TRBD2. CDR3 size: 18 residues. Germline loops: CDR1 LNHDA, CDR2 SQIVND (reference sequence). The V segment lost 5 bases and the J segment 8 bases; nucleotides outside the gene matches: 16. The CDR3 loop is CASSPRLAGGVVKDEQFF. The CDR3 DNA follows: TGTGCCAGTAGTCCCCGGCTAGCGGGAGGGGTTGTTAAGGATGAGCAGTTCTTC.

V is TRBV3-1 (or the pseudogene TRBV3-2) and J is TRBJ2-3; possibly TRBD1 for D (5 bases). Germline V gene sequence: CDR1 LGHDT, CDR2 YNNKEL (reference sequence). The V gene lost 1 base and the J gene lost 3 bases, with 11 bases spanning the gap. The length of the CDR3 is 15 residues. CDR3 in DNA: TGTGCCAGCAGCCAAGGTAGGGGCTGGACAGATACGCAGTATTTT. Translating it yields CASSQGRGWTDTQYF.

This chain joins TRBV7-2 and TRBJ2-3, with a possible D match to TRBD2 (5 bases). CDR3 length equals 14 residues. Germline CDR1 is SGHTA and CDR2 is FQGNSA. V lost 5 bases, J lost 6 bases, and 15 bases lay in between. The CDR3 loop is CASSPQADRDTQYF. The DNA for the CDR3 is TGTGCCAGCAGCCCCCAAGCGGATAGGGATACGCAGTATTTT.

The chain has TRBV6-5 and TRBJ2-7; D call uncertain. From germline, CDR1 is MNHEY and CDR2 SVGAGI. The length of the CDR3 is 13 residues. Trimming shortened V by 2 bases and J by 7 bases, and 12 bases separated the two germline ends. Written as DNA, the CDR3 is TGTGCCAGCAGTTACAATCCGTCGAGGGAGCAGTACTTC. It is translated as CASSYNPSREQYF.

The chain couples TRBV7-9 to TRBJ2-7, with D perhaps assigned TRBD1 or TRBD2 (5 bases each). In germline, CDR1 is SEHNR, CDR2 FQNEAQ (reference sequence). V shed 1 base and J shed 3 bases, with 10 bases lying between them. This CDR3 contains 14 residues. CDR3 sequence reads: CASSLGSGGYEQYF. The CDR3 coding sequence is TGTGCCAGCAGCTTAGGTTCTGGGGGCTACGAGCAGTACTTC.